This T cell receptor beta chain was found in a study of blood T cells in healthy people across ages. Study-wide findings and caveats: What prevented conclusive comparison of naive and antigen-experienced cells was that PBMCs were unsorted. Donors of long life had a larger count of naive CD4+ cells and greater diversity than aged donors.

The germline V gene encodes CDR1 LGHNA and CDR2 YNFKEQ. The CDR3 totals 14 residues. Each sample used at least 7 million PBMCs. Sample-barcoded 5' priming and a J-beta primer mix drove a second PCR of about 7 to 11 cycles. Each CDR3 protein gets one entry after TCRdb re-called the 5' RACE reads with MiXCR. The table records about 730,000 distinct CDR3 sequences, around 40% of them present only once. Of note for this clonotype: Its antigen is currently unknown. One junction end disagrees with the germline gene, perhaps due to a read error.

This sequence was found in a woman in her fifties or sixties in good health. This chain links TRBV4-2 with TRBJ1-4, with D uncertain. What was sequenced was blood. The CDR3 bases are TGTGCCAGCAGCCAAGATGGAGGAAATGAAAGACTGTTTTTT. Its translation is CASSQDGGNERLFF.